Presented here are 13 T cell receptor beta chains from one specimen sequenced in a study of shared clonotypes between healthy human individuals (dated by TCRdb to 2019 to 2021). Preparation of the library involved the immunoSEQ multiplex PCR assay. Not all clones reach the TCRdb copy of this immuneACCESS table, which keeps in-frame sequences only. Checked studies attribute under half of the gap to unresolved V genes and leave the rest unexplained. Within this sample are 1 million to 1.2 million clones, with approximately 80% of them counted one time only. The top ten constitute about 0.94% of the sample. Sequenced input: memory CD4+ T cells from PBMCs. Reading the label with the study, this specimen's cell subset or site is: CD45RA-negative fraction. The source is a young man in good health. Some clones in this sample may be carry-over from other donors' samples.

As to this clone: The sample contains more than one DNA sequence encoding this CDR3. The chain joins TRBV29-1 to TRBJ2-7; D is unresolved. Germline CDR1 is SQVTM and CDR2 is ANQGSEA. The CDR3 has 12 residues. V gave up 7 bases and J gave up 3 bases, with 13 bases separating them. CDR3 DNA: TGCAGCGCCGCTGCCGATCGCTACGAGCAGTACTTC. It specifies CSAAADRYEQYF.

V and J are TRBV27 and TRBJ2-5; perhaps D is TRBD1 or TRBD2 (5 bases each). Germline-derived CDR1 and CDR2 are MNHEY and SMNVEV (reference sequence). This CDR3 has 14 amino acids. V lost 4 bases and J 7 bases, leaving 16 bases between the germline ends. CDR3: CASSSVGGVGTQYF. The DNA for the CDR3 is TGTGCCAGCAGTTCGGTTGGGGGTGTGGGGACCCAGTACTTC.

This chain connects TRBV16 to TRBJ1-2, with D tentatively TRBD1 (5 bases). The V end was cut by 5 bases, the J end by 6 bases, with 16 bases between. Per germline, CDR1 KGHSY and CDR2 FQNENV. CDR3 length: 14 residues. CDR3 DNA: TGTGCCAGCAGCTTCATCCAGGGTGATGATGGCTACACCTTC. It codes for CASSFIQGDDGYTF.

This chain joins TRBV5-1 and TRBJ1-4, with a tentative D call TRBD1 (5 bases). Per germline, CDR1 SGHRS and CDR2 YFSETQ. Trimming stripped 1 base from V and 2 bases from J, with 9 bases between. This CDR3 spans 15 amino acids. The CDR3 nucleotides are TGCGCCAGCAGCTTGTCGGCAGGGACTAATGAAAAACTGTTTTTT. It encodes CASSLSAGTNEKLFF.

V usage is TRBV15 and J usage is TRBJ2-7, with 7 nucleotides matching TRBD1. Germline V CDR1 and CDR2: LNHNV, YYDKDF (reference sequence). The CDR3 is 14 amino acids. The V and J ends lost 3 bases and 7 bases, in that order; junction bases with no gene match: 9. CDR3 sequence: CATSSARGLNEQYF. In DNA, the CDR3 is TGTGCCACCAGCAGTGCGAGGGGGCTGAATGAGCAGTACTTC.

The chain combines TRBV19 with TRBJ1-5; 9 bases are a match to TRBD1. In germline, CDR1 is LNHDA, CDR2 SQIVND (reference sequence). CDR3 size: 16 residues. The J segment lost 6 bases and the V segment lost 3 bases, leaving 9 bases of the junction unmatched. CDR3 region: CASSMPPYRGRQPQHF. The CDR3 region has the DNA TGTGCCAGTAGTATGCCCCCCTACAGGGGGCGTCAGCCCCAGCATTTT.

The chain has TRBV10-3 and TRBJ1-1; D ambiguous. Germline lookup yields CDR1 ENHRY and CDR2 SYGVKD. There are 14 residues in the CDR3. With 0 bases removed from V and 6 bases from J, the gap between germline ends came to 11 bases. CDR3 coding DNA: TGTGCCATCAGTGAGTCGACGGATACTTCTGAAGCTTTCTTT. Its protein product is CAISESTDTSEAFF.

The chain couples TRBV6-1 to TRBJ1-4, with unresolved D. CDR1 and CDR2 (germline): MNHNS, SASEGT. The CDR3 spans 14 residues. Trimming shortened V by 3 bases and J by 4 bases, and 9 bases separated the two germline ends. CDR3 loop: CASSDSRYNEKLFF. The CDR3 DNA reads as TGTGCCAGCAGTGATTCGAGGTATAATGAAAAACTGTTTTTT.

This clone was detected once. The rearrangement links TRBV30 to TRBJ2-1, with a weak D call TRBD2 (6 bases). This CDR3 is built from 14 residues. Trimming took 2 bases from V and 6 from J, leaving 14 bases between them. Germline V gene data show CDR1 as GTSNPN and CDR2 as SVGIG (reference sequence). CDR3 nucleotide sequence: TGTGCCTGGAGTCCAGCCCGACTAGTCAATGAGCAGTTCTTC. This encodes CAWSPARLVNEQFF.

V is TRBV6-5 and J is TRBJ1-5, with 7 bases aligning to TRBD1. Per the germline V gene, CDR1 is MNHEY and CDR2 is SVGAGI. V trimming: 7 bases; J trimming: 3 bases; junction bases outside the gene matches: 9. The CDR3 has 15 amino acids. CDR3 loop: CASTKDRVDNQPQHF. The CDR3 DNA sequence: TGTGCCAGCACCAAAGACAGGGTGGACAATCAGCCCCAGCATTTT.

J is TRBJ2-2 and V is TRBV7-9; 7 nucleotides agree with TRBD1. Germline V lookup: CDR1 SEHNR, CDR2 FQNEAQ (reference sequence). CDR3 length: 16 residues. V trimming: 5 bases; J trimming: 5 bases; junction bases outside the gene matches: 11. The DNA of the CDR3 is TGTGCCAGCAGCCCGCGCGCAGGGGGATTGACCGGGGAGCTGTTTTTT. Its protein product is CASSPRAGGLTGELFF.

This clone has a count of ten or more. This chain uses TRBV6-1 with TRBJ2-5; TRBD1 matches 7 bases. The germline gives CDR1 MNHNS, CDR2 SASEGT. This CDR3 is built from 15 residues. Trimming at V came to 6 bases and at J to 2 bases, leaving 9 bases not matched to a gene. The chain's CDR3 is CASSHRGPLQETQYF. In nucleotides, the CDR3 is TGTGCCAGCAGCCACAGGGGCCCTCTACAAGAGACCCAGTACTTC.

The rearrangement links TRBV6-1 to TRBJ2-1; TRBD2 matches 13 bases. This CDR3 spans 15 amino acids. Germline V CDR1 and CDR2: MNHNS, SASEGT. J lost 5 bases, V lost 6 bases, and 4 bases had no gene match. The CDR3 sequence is CASRRLAGGDNEQFF. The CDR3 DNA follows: TGTGCCAGCAGACGACTAGCGGGAGGTGACAATGAGCAGTTCTTC.